This TCR beta chain was obtained from a study of shared clonotypes between healthy human individuals. This CDR3 has 13 amino acids. Germline assignment: CDR1 SEHNR and CDR2 FQNEAQ (reference sequence). V was pared by 0 bases and J by 7 bases, with 10 bases between. In the case of this clone: What it binds is unknown.

The study, taken as a whole, reports: Shared across a handful of donors were roughly 4.7% of the naive CD4 clonotypes. Non-shared clonotypes displayed generation probabilities falling below those of clonotypes present in all four donors. Blood was the only sampled material, and tissue repertoires likely differ.

Profiled with immunoSEQ multiplex PCR; TCRdb holds only in-frame clones, not every one. This table has approximately 2.3 million clones, 85% to 95% appearing once. This clonotype was obtained from a young man in good health. Some clones in this sample may be carry-over from other donors' samples. Sequenced: naive CD4+ T cells from PBMCs. The subset was: CD45RA+ positively selected. The chain carries TRBV7-9 and TRBJ2-7, with a tentative D call TRBD2 (5 bases). In nucleotides, the CDR3 is TGTGCCAGCAGCTTAGCAGGGTGGAGGGAGCAGTACTTC. It yields the protein CASSLAGWREQYF.